This record covers a single T cell receptor (beta chain). Germline-derived CDR1 and CDR2 are LNHDA and SQIVND (reference sequence). With V trimmed by 1 base and J by 4 bases, 15 bases remained unmatched. The CDR3 extends over 21 amino acids. These data originate in a study of blood T cell repertoires in COVID-19. Clones were sequenced by immunoSEQ multiplex PCR, and TCRdb holds only the in-frame ones, with some missing. The table lists some 150,000 clones, 84% of them singletons. Material for sequencing was peripheral blood. The origin of this receptor is a woman between 45 and 65 years old with acute or convalescent COVID-19. J is TRBJ2-2 and V is TRBV19, with 13 bases lining up with TRBD2. In DNA form, the CDR3 reads TGTGCCAGTAGTATAGTTTTTTCGGGACTAGCGGGATCTCGGGGCACCGGGGAGCTGTTTTTT. Its translation: CASSIVFSGLAGSRGTGELFF.